The 22 T cell receptor beta chains given below trace back to one sample, sequenced in a study of blood T cell repertoires in COVID-19. TCRdb's copy holds only in-frame clones and misses some; the assay was immunoSEQ multiplex PCR. The sample comprises roughly 300,000 clones, more than 75% of which are singletons, and over 1.2% rests with the top ten. Sequenced sample: peripheral blood. These receptors were collected from a middle-aged woman who had recovered from COVID-19.

J is TRBJ1-3 and V is TRBV6-2 or TRBV6-3; D might be TRBD1 (6 bases). The germline CDR1 and CDR2 sequences are MNHEY and SVGEGT. The V gene lost 6 bases and the J gene lost 1 base, with 16 bases spanning the gap. The CDR3 covers 16 residues. DNA of the CDR3: TGTGCCAGCAGCCCAGCAGGGGCAGCATCTGGAAACACCATATATTTT. Its protein product is CASSPAGAASGNTIYF.

This rearrangement joins TRBV27 to TRBJ2-7; D possibly corresponds to TRBD2 (5 bases). Deletions cut 8 bases from V and 5 bases from J, with 19 bases between. The CDR3 consists of 14 residues. Germline V gene lookup returns CDR1 MNHEY and CDR2 SMNVEV (reference sequence). CDR3 protein: CASALGGFPHEQYF. CDR3 coding DNA: TGTGCCAGCGCCCTGGGCGGGTTCCCACACGAGCAGTACTTC.

This chain joins TRBV11-2 and TRBJ2-2; 7 bases line up with TRBD2. The CDR3 length is 16 residues. J gave up 4 bases and V 3 bases, and 8 bases lay outside the gene matches. Germline-derived CDR1 and CDR2 are SGHAT and FQNNGV. CDR3 region: CASSLAPWGGTGELFF. As DNA, the CDR3 is TGTGCCAGCAGCTTGGCCCCGTGGGGGGGCACCGGGGAGCTGTTTTTT.

This chain connects TRBV5-1 to TRBJ2-7; 10 bases agree with TRBD1. CDR3 length equals 15 residues. J gave up 4 bases and V 3 bases, and 7 bases lay outside the gene matches. Germline V gene sequence: CDR1 SGHRS, CDR2 YFSETQ. The chain's CDR3 is CASSSNPGQGYEQYF. Written as DNA, the CDR3 is TGCGCCAGCAGCTCCAATCCGGGACAGGGGTACGAGCAGTACTTC.

As DNA, the CDR3 is TGCGCCAGCAGCCTCGACAGGGGGCGCGGGGCGTCCGGGGAGCTGTTTTTT. As protein: CASSLDRGRGASGELFF. This sequence joins TRBV5-1 and TRBJ2-2; 10 nucleotides align to TRBD1. Germline CDR1 SGHRS, CDR2 YFSETQ. CDR3 length: 17 amino acids. V shed 4 bases, J shed 6 bases, and the junction held 12 bases outside the gene matches.

V usage is TRBV27 and J usage is TRBJ2-2; D is unclear. The germline V and J ends were trimmed by 5 bases and 1 base, with 5 bases remaining between them. CDR3 size: 13 residues. Germline lookup yields CDR1 MNHEY and CDR2 SMNVEV (reference sequence). The CDR3 loop is CASSQKNTGELFF. The CDR3 bases are TGTGCCAGCAGTCAAAAGAACACCGGGGAGCTGTTTTTT.

The V and J genes are TRBV14 and TRBJ1-6; no definite D call. Per germline, CDR1 SGHDN and CDR2 FVKESK. The V end was cut by 4 bases, the J end by 0 bases, with 4 bases between. This CDR3 comprises 14 residues. The CDR3 protein is CASSPSSYNSPLHF. The CDR3 coding sequence is TGTGCCAGCAGCCCGAGCTCCTATAATTCACCCCTCCACTTT.

The chain has TRBV9 and TRBJ2-7; D possibly corresponds to TRBD1 (6 bases). CDR3 size: 13 residues. The ends were cut back, 2 bases at V and 3 bases at J, with 9 bases in the middle. Germline CDR1 SGDLS, CDR2 YYNGEE. The CDR3 region has the DNA TGTGCCAGCAGCGTCGGGACAAACTACGAGCAGTACTTC. Translation: CASSVGTNYEQYF.

A single count supports this clone. V usage is TRBV5-1 and J usage is TRBJ2-3; D may be TRBD1 (5 bases). V lost 3 bases to trimming and J lost 4 bases, with 15 bases between them. The CDR3 extends over 15 amino acids. Germline V gene sequence: CDR1 SGHRS, CDR2 YFSETQ. The CDR3: CASSSTGHTSDTQYF. Written as DNA, the CDR3 is TGCGCCAGCAGCTCAACCGGACACACCTCAGATACGCAGTATTTT.

The chain combines TRBV3-1 (or the pseudogene TRBV3-2) with TRBJ1-2; tentative D call: TRBD1 (5 bases). The CDR3 is made up of 15 amino acids. Germline V gene data show CDR1 as LGHDT and CDR2 as YNNKEL (reference sequence). Trimming removed 3 bases from V and 4 bases from J, with 15 bases in between. DNA of the CDR3: TGTGCCAGCAGCCAGGGGGGACCGGCGGTCTATGGCTACACCTTC. Its protein is CASSQGGPAVYGYTF.

The CDR3 DNA is TGCGCCAGCACCAGAGACAAGAACACTGAAGCTTTCTTT. As protein: CASTRDKNTEAFF. The chain combines TRBV5-1 with TRBJ1-1; no clear D gene. The CDR3 has 13 residues. The V end was cut by 6 bases, the J end by 1 base, with 10 bases between. Per the germline V gene, CDR1 is SGHRS and CDR2 is YFSETQ.

The rearrangement uses TRBV3-1 (or the pseudogene TRBV3-2) and TRBJ1-2, with 12 bases that match TRBD1. V trimming: 5 bases; J trimming: 4 bases; junction bases outside the gene matches: 8. The CDR3 is made up of 16 amino acids. CDR1 and CDR2 (germline): LGHDT, YNNKEL (reference sequence). In nucleotides, the CDR3 is TGTGCCAGCAGCGGGGACAGGGGGCGCGTAAGCTATGGCTACACCTTC. Encoded protein: CASSGDRGRVSYGYTF.

This chain uses TRBV6-5 with TRBJ2-7, with 7 bases matching TRBD1. J gave up 2 bases and V 6 bases, and 7 bases lay outside the gene matches. The CDR3 loop spans 14 amino acids. CDR1 and CDR2 (germline): MNHEY, SVGAGI. CDR3 DNA sequence: TGTGCCAGCAGCGAGACAGGGTCCACCTACGAGCAGTACTTC. This sequence encodes CASSETGSTYEQYF.

This chain joins TRBV19 and TRBJ1-5, with 9 bases aligning to TRBD1. The CDR3 sequence is 16 residues long. The ends lost 4 bases at V and 5 bases at J; junction bases unmatched: 9. From germline, CDR1 is LNHDA and CDR2 SQIVND (reference sequence). CDR3 sequence: CASSNHPGQGYQPQHF. CDR3 bases: TGTGCCAGTAGTAACCACCCGGGACAGGGTTATCAGCCCCAGCATTTT.

V is TRBV9 and J is TRBJ2-5, with TRBD1 matching 7 bases. Germline CDR1 and CDR2: SGDLS and YYNGEE. J was trimmed by 4 bases and V by 0 bases; bases with no gene match: 3. The length of the CDR3 is 14 residues. For the CDR3, the DNA is TGTGCCAGCAGCGTAGGAGGGGGCCGAGAGACCCAGTACTTC. The encoded protein is CASSVGGGRETQYF.

This chain joins TRBV2 and TRBJ1-2, with 8 bases fitting TRBD1. Germline CDR1 is SNHLY and CDR2 is FYNNEI. This CDR3 region has 13 residues. The V and J ends lost 7 bases and 5 bases, in that order; junction bases with no gene match: 6. In nucleotides, the CDR3 is TGTGCCAGCACCGGCACAGGGGGGTATGGCTACACCTTC. Its protein is CASTGTGGYGYTF.

The V call is TRBV5-1, the J call TRBJ2-5; TRBD2 might be the D (5 bases). The CDR3 loop spans 14 amino acids. The V and J ends lost 4 bases and 10 bases respectively, with 20 bases between them. Looked up from germline, CDR1 is SGHRS and CDR2 is YFSETQ. CDR3 DNA: TGCGCCAGCAGCCTGGGCGGGCCTTCTGAGGGCCAGTACTTC. It encodes CASSLGGPSEGQYF.

DNA for the CDR3: TGTGCCAGCACCTCGGGGACTAGCGGCGTGGTAAATCAAGAGACCCAGTACTTC. Its protein product is CASTSGTSGVVNQETQYF. This chain joins TRBV7-9 and TRBJ2-5; 11 bases are a match to TRBD2. With V trimmed by 7 bases and J by 2 bases, 15 bases remained unmatched. Germline CDR1 SEHNR, CDR2 FQNEAQ (reference sequence). The CDR3 runs 18 residues. The full variable domain, in which reference TRBV7-9 and TRBJ2-5 provide the parts outside the CDR3, is DTGVSQNPRHKITKRGQNVTFRCDPISEHNRLYWYRQTLGQGPEFLTYFQNEAQLEKSRLLSDRFSAERPKGSFSTLEIQRTEQGDSAMYLCASTSGTSGVVNQETQYFGPGTRLLVL.

This chain uses TRBV11-2 with TRBJ2-5; 7 positions match TRBD1. CDR1 is SGHAT and CDR2 is FQNNGV in the germline V gene. Trimming at V came to 1 base and at J to 5 bases, leaving 7 bases not matched to a gene. CDR3 length: 15 residues. For the CDR3, the DNA is TGTGCCAGCAGCTTAGGATTCACAGGGGCGGAGACCCAGTACTTC. Translation: CASSLGFTGAETQYF.

This clone was recorded only once. V usage is TRBV27 and J usage is TRBJ2-2, with D hard to call. CDR1 and CDR2 (germline): MNHEY, SMNVEV (reference sequence). V was clipped by 3 bases and J by 1 base, with 9 bases between them. The CDR3 sequence is 15 residues long. The CDR3 nucleotides are TGTGCCAGCAGTTTTAGCCCGAGGAACACCGGGGAGCTGTTTTTT. It specifies CASSFSPRNTGELFF.

V gene TRBV6-5 combines with J gene TRBJ1-2; the D is unclear. CDR1 and CDR2 (germline): MNHEY, SVGAGI. V dropped 2 bases and J dropped 5 bases, with 18 bases sitting between them. This CDR3 comprises 16 residues. The CDR3 DNA reads as TGTGCCAGCAGTTACGCATATGCCGGGTTGGGTTATGGCTACACCTTC. This encodes CASSYAYAGLGYGYTF.

The chain combines TRBV9 with TRBJ1-6; 7 bases match TRBD1. V shed 1 base and J 9 bases; nucleotides not matched to a gene: 1. The germline V gene encodes CDR1 SGDLS and CDR2 YYNGEE. This CDR3 is 13 amino acids long. Here the CDR3 DNA reads TGTGCCAGCAGCGTACAGGGGGTTTCACCCCTCCACTTT. It translates to CASSVQGVSPLHF. Full variable domain (outside the CDR3, taken from reference TRBV9 and TRBJ1-6): DSGVTQTPKHLITATGQRVTLRCSPRSGDLSVYWYQQSLDQGLQFLIQYYNGEERAKGNILERFSAQQFPDLHSELNLSSLELGDSALYFCASSVQGVSPLHFGNGTRLTVT.